This T cell receptor beta chain comes out of a study of T cells after yellow fever vaccination. In this sample, this clonotype turned up a few times. Using its own MiXCR run on the 5' RACE reads, TCRdb lists one record per CDR3 protein. The data contain 350,000 or so distinct CDR3 sequences, approximately 8% of them singletons. The V and J ends lost 6 bases and 4 bases respectively, with 15 bases between them. CDR3 length: 14 residues. Germline values: CDR1 SEHNR, CDR2 FQNEAQ (reference sequence). The receptor was derived from a man aged 18 to 29 who received the YFV17D yellow fever vaccine. The rearrangement joins TRBV7-9 to TRBJ2-5; possibly TRBD1 for D (6 bases). Source: PBMCs, taken approximately 40 days after the first yellow fever vaccination. The CDR3 sequence is CASRNEGGRETQYF. The CDR3 region has the DNA TGTGCCAGCAGGAACGAAGGGGGACGAGAGACCCAGTACTTC.